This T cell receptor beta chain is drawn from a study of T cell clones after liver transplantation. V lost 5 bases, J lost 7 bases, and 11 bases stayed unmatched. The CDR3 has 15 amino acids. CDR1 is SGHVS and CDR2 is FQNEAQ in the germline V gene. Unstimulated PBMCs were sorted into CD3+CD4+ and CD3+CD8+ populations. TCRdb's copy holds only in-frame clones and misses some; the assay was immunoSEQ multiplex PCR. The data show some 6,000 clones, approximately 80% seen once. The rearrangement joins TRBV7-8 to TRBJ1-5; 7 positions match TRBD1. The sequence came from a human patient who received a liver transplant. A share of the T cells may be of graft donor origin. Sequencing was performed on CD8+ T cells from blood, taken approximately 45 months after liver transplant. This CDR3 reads CASSPYEGARQPQHF. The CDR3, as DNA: TGTGCCAGCAGCCCATACGAGGGGGCTAGGCAGCCCCAGCATTTT.